These 5 T cell receptor beta chains were sequenced from one sample in a study of prognosis after radiotherapy for stage I lung cancer. Researchers used two-round multiplex PCR to amplify TCR beta CDR3 starting from genomic DNA. Used in first-round PCR were primers specific to each TRBV and TRBJ gene. TCRdb processed the multiplex PCR reads anew with MiXCR; each CDR3 protein has one entry. The sample lists about 25,000 distinct CDR3 sequences; 35% to 40% were seen once. Sequences were derived from PBMCs, sampled before or after stereotactic body radiation therapy (not recorded which). Every receptor here comes from a donor over 45 with non-small cell lung cancer.

This clonotype showed up many times. V and J are TRBV24-1 and TRBJ2-5; 7 bases match TRBD2. The CDR3 totals 16 residues. Germline values: CDR1 KGHDR, CDR2 SFDVKD. J was trimmed by 2 bases and V by 0 bases; bases with no gene match: 5. CDR3 nucleotides: TGTGCCACCAGTGATTTGCCGGGGCGGGAGCAAGAGACCCAGTACTTC. This gives the protein CATSDLPGREQETQYF.

The chain recombines TRBV28 with TRBJ2-7; the D gene is possibly TRBD2 (5 bases). Trimming removed 3 bases at V and 2 bases at J, with 8 bases between. The germline CDR1 and CDR2 sequences are MDHEN and SYDVKM. This CDR3 spans 13 amino acids. The chain's CDR3 is CASSFRGAYEQYF. CDR3 bases: TGTGCCAGCAGTTTCCGGGGTGCCTACGAGCAGTACTTC.

The sample holds many counts of this clonotype. The chain employs TRBV5-4 and TRBJ2-7; 8 bases map to TRBD2. Germline-derived CDR1 and CDR2 are SGHNT and YYREEE (reference sequence). With 2 bases clipped from V and 3 bases from J, the junction kept 7 bases outside the gene matches. The CDR3 runs 15 residues. CDR3 DNA sequence: TGTGCCAGCAGCTTTGACAGGCGGGGGGACTACGAGCAGTACTTC. Amino acids: CASSFDRRGDYEQYF.

This clonotype has a count of ten or more. This chain links TRBV5-1 with TRBJ2-3; the D gene is possibly TRBD2 (5 bases). The V end was cut by 0 bases, the J end by 5 bases, with 10 bases between. This CDR3 is built from 14 residues. Germline-derived CDR1 and CDR2 are SGHRS and YFSETQ. CDR3 residues: CASSLASEVDTQYF. CDR3 coding DNA: TGCGCCAGCAGCTTGGCGTCGGAGGTAGATACGCAGTATTTT. The whole variable domain, remainder taken from reference TRBV5-1 and TRBJ2-3, is KAGVTQTPRYLIKTRGQQVTLSCSPISGHRSVSWYQQTPGQGLQFLFEYFSETQRNKGNFPGRFSGRQFSNSRSEMNVSTLELGDSALYLCASSLASEVDTQYFGPGTRLTVL.

At least ten counts were recorded for this clonotype. The chain couples TRBV11-3 to TRBJ2-3, with 8 positions matching TRBD2. Unmatched junction bases numbered 6, after V lost 1 base and J lost 6 bases. The CDR3 is made up of 15 amino acids. Germline loops: CDR1 SGHNT, CDR2 YENEEA. The CDR3 loop is CASSLGVAGHDTQYF. The CDR3 bases are TGTGCCAGCAGCTTAGGAGTAGCGGGACATGATACGCAGTATTTT.